These 4 T cell receptor beta chains were all obtained from the same sample, sequenced in a study of T cell repertoires in aging, cancer and after chemotherapy. A mixed TRB-A/B primer pool amplified rearranged TRB by multiplex touch-down PCR. TCRdb recomputed calls from the multiplex PCR reads with MiXCR, one row per CDR3 protein. Of more than 7,000 distinct CDR3 sequences in the sample, 30% to 35% are singletons; the top ten hold 2.5% to 3.5%. Peripheral blood genomic DNA, not sorted cells or RNA, was the template. What was sequenced was blood. These TCRs come from a human donor in good health.

This clonotype was observed a handful of times. V and J are TRBV6-1 and TRBJ2-3; 8 positions agree with TRBD2. This CDR3 is built from 16 residues. In germline, CDR1 is MNHNS, CDR2 SASEGT. Trimming removed 6 bases from V and 2 bases from J; junction bases left unmatched: 10. CDR3 in amino acids: CASSLRGSGVTDTQYF. CDR3 bases: TGTGCCAGCAGCCTACGAGGTAGCGGGGTCACAGATACGCAGTATTTT.

This chain connects TRBV4-3 to TRBJ2-6, with a weak D call TRBD1 (6 bases). The V and J ends lost 1 base and 0 bases respectively, with 10 bases between them. The CDR3 consists of 17 residues. The germline V gene encodes CDR1 LGHNA and CDR2 YSLEER. This CDR3 reads CASSQAGTNSGANVLTF. The CDR3 nucleotides are TGCGCCAGCAGCCAAGCCGGGACAAACTCTGGGGCCAACGTCCTGACTTTC.

The chain couples TRBV10-2 to TRBJ2-7; TRBD2 aligns across 10 bases. The J segment lost 13 bases and the V segment lost 6 bases, leaving 12 bases of the junction unmatched. This CDR3 has 13 residues. Germline values: CDR1 WSHSY, CDR2 SAAADI. The CDR3 region is CASSPWTSGVRYF. The CDR3 nucleotides are TGCGCCAGCAGCCCCTGGACTAGCGGAGTACGATACTTC.

This chain connects TRBV18 to TRBJ1-1; D not resolved. Trimming removed 3 bases at V and 10 bases at J, with 24 bases between. The CDR3 sequence is 16 residues long. Germline CDR1 is KGHSH and CDR2 is LQKENI. CDR3 amino acids: CASSPSPPTPGGLAFF. Here the CDR3 DNA reads TGTGCCAGCTCACCTAGTCCCCCGACGCCTGGCGGGTTAGCTTTCTTT.